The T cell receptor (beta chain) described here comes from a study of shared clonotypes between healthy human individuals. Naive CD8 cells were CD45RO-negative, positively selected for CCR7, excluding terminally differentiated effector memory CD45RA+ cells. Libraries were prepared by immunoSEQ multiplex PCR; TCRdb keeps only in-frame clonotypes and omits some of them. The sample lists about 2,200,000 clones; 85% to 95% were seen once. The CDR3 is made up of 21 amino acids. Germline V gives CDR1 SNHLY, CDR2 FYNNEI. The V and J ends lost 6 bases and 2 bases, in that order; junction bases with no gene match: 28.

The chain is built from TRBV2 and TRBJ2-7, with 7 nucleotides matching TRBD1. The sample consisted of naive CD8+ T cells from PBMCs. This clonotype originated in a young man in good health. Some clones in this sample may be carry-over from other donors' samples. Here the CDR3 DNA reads TGTGCCAGCAGGATGCCGTCTGACAGGGTCGGGCAGTCCCTGTCCACCTACGAGCAGTACTTC. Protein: CASRMPSDRVGQSLSTYEQYF.